The 10 T cell receptor beta chains below were found in one sample sequenced in a study of blood T cells in healthy people across ages. Sample-barcoded 5' priming and a J-beta primer mix drove a second PCR of roughly 6 to 12 cycles. TCRdb reanalysed the 5' RACE reads using MiXCR and keeps one entry per CDR3 protein. The repertoire holds just under 550,000 distinct CDR3 sequences, with approximately 25% as singletons. These data were also reused for a study on T cells of mothers and their children.

Sequences were obtained from blood. The receptors were sampled from a boy between 5 and 17 years old in good health.

The J gene is TRBJ2-1, the V gene TRBV6-5, with 9 bases that match TRBD1. In germline, CDR1 is MNHEY, CDR2 SVGAGI. Trimming cost V 3 bases and J 3 bases; bases outside gene matches: 3. The CDR3 is 15 residues long. The CDR3 loop is CASSYRTGDYNEQFF. CDR3 coding DNA: TGTGCCAGCAGTTATCGGACAGGGGACTACAATGAGCAGTTCTTC.

This clonotype was seen a handful of times. J is TRBJ2-1 and V is TRBV12-1; the table assigns TRBD2, which was not confirmed against the DNA. TRBV12-1 is designated a pseudogene. This CDR3 comprises 15 residues. CDR3 region: CASSFEGTQYNEQFF. The CDR3 region has the DNA TGTGCCAGCAGCTTCGAGGGGACTCAATACAATGAGCAGTTCTTC.

This clonotype has only a few counts. The rearrangement uses TRBV11-2 and TRBJ1-6, with 8 bases matching TRBD1. The CDR3 consists of 20 residues. Germline loops: CDR1 SGHAT, CDR2 FQNNGV. V was pared by 2 bases and J by 7 bases, with 19 bases of the junction left unmatched. The CDR3 nucleotides read TGTGCCAGCAGCTTACTTGGGGGGACCAAAACAGGGGGTGGAAATTCACCCCTCCACTTT. Its protein is CASSLLGGTKTGGGNSPLHF.

This clonotype has ten or more counts. The chain has TRBV20-1 and TRBJ2-1, with 9 bases identical to TRBD2. The V gene end was trimmed by 0 bases and the J gene end by 1 base; junction bases not matched to a gene: 10. The length of the CDR3 is 18 residues. The germline gives CDR1 DFQATT, CDR2 SNEGSKA (reference sequence). The CDR3 protein is CSARDGGASGISYNEQFF. The DNA of the CDR3 is TGCAGTGCTAGAGATGGCGGGGCTAGCGGGATTTCCTACAATGAGCAGTTCTTC.

The DNA of the CDR3 is TGTGCCAGCAGCAAAGCAGGGGAAGCCAGAGTGGAGGAGCAGTACTTC. Its translation: CASSKAGEARVEEQYF. The chain has TRBV21-1 and TRBJ2-7; the D segment call TRBD1 is taken from the table without a DNA check. TRBV21-1 is tagged as a pseudogene. The CDR3 extends over 16 amino acids.

This chain joins TRBV7-2 and TRBJ2-5; D unresolved. The DNA end favors TRBJ2-1, so the J call may be wrong. The CDR3 spans 13 residues. Germline-derived CDR1 and CDR2 are SGHTA and FQGNSA. The CDR3 is CASSFSPNSQQFF. The CDR3 DNA sequence: TGTGCCAGCAGCTTTTCCCCGAATAGCCAGCAGTTCTTC.

This clonotype was seen only a few times. V gene TRBV7-2 combines with J gene TRBJ2-7; TRBD2 matches 11 bases. Germline V gene lookup returns CDR1 SGHTA and CDR2 FQGNSA. J gave up 4 bases and V 4 bases, and 3 bases lay outside the gene matches. The CDR3 spans 14 residues. In nucleotides, the CDR3 is TGTGCCAGCAGCTATAGCGGGAGGGCGTACGAGCAGTACTTC. It is translated as CASSYSGRAYEQYF.

The chain is built from TRBV5-1 and TRBJ2-6, with a possible D match to TRBD2 (5 bases). CDR3 length: 17 amino acids. Trimming left V 0 bases short and J 1 base short, with 11 bases between. The germline gives CDR1 SGHRS, CDR2 YFSETQ. The chain's CDR3 is CASSLVLGVSGANVLTF. Here the CDR3 DNA reads TGCGCCAGCAGCTTGGTTTTGGGAGTTTCTGGGGCCAACGTCCTGACTTTC.

This chain links TRBV5-1 with TRBJ2-5; D possibly corresponds to TRBD2 (6 bases). The J call may not be correct, given that the DNA end is closer to TRBJ2-1. Germline-derived CDR1 and CDR2 are SGHRS and YFSETQ. The CDR3 is 16 residues long. CDR3 amino acids: CASSLALRESYNEQFF. The CDR3 nucleotides are TGCGCCAGCAGCTTGGCGCTACGGGAGTCCTACAATGAGCAGTTCTTC.

This clonotype was recorded once. V and J are TRBV28 and TRBJ2-5; the D gene is possibly TRBD2 (6 bases). The DNA end is more similar to TRBJ2-7, so the J call may be wrong. The CDR3 covers 22 residues. CDR1 and CDR2 from the germline V gene are MDHEN and SYDVKM. The CDR3 here is CASSFLWGEISQLPLRSYEQYF. The DNA for the CDR3 is TGTGCCAGCAGTTTCTTGTGGGGGGAGATATCCCAACTTCCCCTTAGGTCCTACGAGCAGTACTTC.